The 29 T cell receptor beta chains reported below all come from one sample, sequenced in a study of brain T cells in children with intractable seizures. Sequencing was performed with immunoSEQ multiplex PCR; in TCRdb, only in-frame clones are kept and a portion is missing. The data show over 95,000 clones, under 95% seen once. The sequencing here drew on peripheral blood, taken at surgery. All receptors derive from a boy under two years old with hemimegalencephaly and intractable seizures.

The rearrangement links TRBV18 to TRBJ2-7; no definite D call. The V and J ends lost 4 bases and 5 bases respectively, with 15 bases between them. The CDR3 is 14 amino acids. Germline CDR1 KGHSH, CDR2 LQKENI. The CDR3 is CASSQGLTPHEQYF. The DNA of the CDR3 is TGTGCCAGCTCACAGGGATTAACCCCCCACGAGCAGTACTTC. The variable domain in full, with the rest retrieved from reference TRBV18 and TRBJ2-7, is NAGVMQNPRHLVRRRGQEARLRCSPMKGHSHVYWYRQLPEEGLKFMVYLQKENIIDESGMPKERFSAEFPKEGPSILRIQQVVRGDSAAYFCASSQGLTPHEQYFGPGTRLTVT.

V usage is TRBV19 and J usage is TRBJ2-5; TRBD2 matches at 8 bases. Germline V gene sequence: CDR1 LNHDA, CDR2 SQIVND (reference sequence). The CDR3 has 16 amino acids. Losses at the gene ends were 5 bases for V and 7 bases for J; bases not matched to a gene: 15. CDR3 nucleotides: TGTGCCAGTAGTGGCGGGACTAGGACGGCGCTGGGGACCCAGTACTTC. Its protein is CASSGGTRTALGTQYF.

This chain links TRBV19 with TRBJ2-7, with TRBD1 as a possible D gene (5 bases). Germline V gene lookup returns CDR1 LNHDA and CDR2 SQIVND (reference sequence). There are 14 residues in the CDR3. V was trimmed by 2 bases and J by 2 bases, leaving 10 bases between them. The chain's CDR3 is CASSIQGIPYEQYF. CDR3 nucleotide sequence: TGTGCCAGTAGTATACAGGGTATACCCTACGAGCAGTACTTC.

The chain has TRBV29-1 and TRBJ2-2; D remains unclear. This CDR3 spans 11 amino acids. CDR1 is SQVTM, CDR2 ANQGSEA, per germline. The CDR3 protein is CSVVNTGELFF. In DNA form, the CDR3 reads TGCAGTGTAGTAAACACCGGGGAGCTGTTTTTT.

The chain links TRBV10-1 to TRBJ2-2; D tentatively reads TRBD1 or TRBD2 (5 bases each). This CDR3 has 15 residues. The V end lost 6 bases, the J end lost 3 bases, and 14 bases lay between the germline ends. Germline-derived CDR1 and CDR2 are WNHNN and SYGVQD (reference sequence). CDR3 sequence reads: CASSKSGADTGELFF. The CDR3, as DNA: TGCGCCAGCAGCAAATCCGGGGCGGACACCGGGGAGCTGTTTTTT.

V usage is TRBV19 and J usage is TRBJ2-5, with D perhaps being TRBD1 or TRBD2 (6 bases each). The CDR3 is made up of 15 amino acids. Trimming shortened V by 8 bases and J by 5 bases, and 21 bases separated the two germline ends. CDR1 and CDR2 (germline): LNHDA, SQIVND (reference sequence). CDR3 region: CASSTRSGGLETQYF. The DNA of the CDR3 is TGTGCCAGTTCCACCCGATCTGGGGGGCTTGAGACCCAGTACTTC.

This chain's CDR3 is CASSFRIGFYEQYF. The CDR3 bases are TGTGCCAGCAGTTTCCGGATCGGTTTTTACGAGCAGTACTTC. The rearrangement uses TRBV28 and TRBJ2-7, with unresolved D. Germline V gives CDR1 MDHEN, CDR2 SYDVKM. The CDR3 runs to 14 residues. V lost 3 bases and J lost 4, with 13 bases in between. Together with reference TRBV28 and TRBJ2-7, the CDR3 gives the full variable domain: DVKVTQSSRYLVKRTGEKVFLECVQDMDHENMFWYRQDPGLGLRLIYFSYDVKMKEKGDIPEGYSVSREKKERFSLILESASTNQTSMYLCASSFRIGFYEQYFGPGTRLTVT.

The V call is TRBV27, the J call TRBJ2-1, with TRBD2 identical over 14 bases. Losses at the gene ends were 3 bases for V and 6 bases for J; bases not matched to a gene: 10. Germline CDR1 and CDR2: MNHEY and SMNVEV (reference sequence). The CDR3 is 18 amino acids. CDR3: CASSFQPPTSGRGNEQFF. The CDR3 DNA reads TGTGCCAGCAGTTTCCAACCCCCGACTAGCGGGAGGGGCAATGAGCAGTTCTTC.

V gene TRBV5-1 combines with J gene TRBJ1-4, with a weak D call TRBD1 (6 bases). Germline V gene sequence: CDR1 SGHRS, CDR2 YFSETQ. The CDR3 extends over 16 amino acids. V lost 4 bases and J lost 3, with 16 bases in between. Written as DNA, the CDR3 is TGCGCCAGCAGCCCGCGTCCCGGGACACCTAATGAAAAACTGTTTTTT. Translated, it gives CASSPRPGTPNEKLFF. Full variable domain (outside the CDR3, taken from reference TRBV5-1 and TRBJ1-4): KAGVTQTPRYLIKTRGQQVTLSCSPISGHRSVSWYQQTPGQGLQFLFEYFSETQRNKGNFPGRFSGRQFSNSRSEMNVSTLELGDSALYLCASSPRPGTPNEKLFFGSGTQLSVL.

This clone showed up just once. This chain joins TRBV5-4 and TRBJ2-6; D is undetermined. In germline, CDR1 is SGHNT, CDR2 YYREEE (reference sequence). The CDR3 runs to 14 residues. Trimming shortened V by 4 bases and J by 0 bases, and 5 bases separated the two germline ends. As DNA, the CDR3 is TGTGCCAGCAGCAAAATCTCTGGGGCCAACGTCCTGACTTTC. Its translation is CASSKISGANVLTF.

This chain uses TRBV11-2 with TRBJ2-3; D unclear. Germline CDR1 reads SGHAT; CDR2 reads FQNNGV. The CDR3 length is 17 residues. Trimming cost V 1 base and J 0 bases, with 14 bases left between them. The DNA for the CDR3 is TGTGCCAGCAGCTTAGTATTCGCAGCGACTAGCACAGATACGCAGTATTTT. This sequence encodes CASSLVFAATSTDTQYF.

As for this clone: Within the sample, other DNA sequences also encode this same CDR3. CDR3 amino acids: CASSRGLAGGETQYF. The CDR3 DNA reads as TGTGCCAGCAGTCGGGGGCTAGCGGGAGGGGAGACCCAGTACTTC. The J gene is TRBJ2-5, the V gene TRBV11-2; TRBD2 aligns across 12 bases. The trim removed 6 bases at V and 5 bases at J, leaving 7 bases unmatched. Germline assignment: CDR1 SGHAT and CDR2 FQNNGV. The length of the CDR3 is 15 residues.

This rearrangement joins TRBV6-5 to TRBJ1-6; D may be TRBD1 (6 bases). Trimming stripped 5 bases from V and 7 bases from J, with 12 bases between. The CDR3 totals 14 residues. Germline V gene data show CDR1 as MNHEY and CDR2 as SVGAGI. CDR3 sequence: CASSPQGRNSPLHF. The CDR3 nucleotides are TGTGCCAGCAGTCCACAGGGTAGGAATTCACCCCTCCACTTT.

The chain joins TRBV19 to TRBJ1-2, with unresolved D. V lost 5 bases, J lost 2 bases, and 9 bases lay in between. CDR1 is LNHDA and CDR2 is SQIVND in the germline V gene (reference sequence). There are 13 residues in the CDR3. CDR3 DNA sequence: TGTGCCAGTAGTTTCCGGGCCAACTATGGCTACACCTTC. Protein: CASSFRANYGYTF.

The gene calls are TRBV18 and TRBJ2-1; 16 bases are a match to TRBD2. Looked up from germline, CDR1 is KGHSH and CDR2 is LQKENI. The CDR3 runs 24 residues. Trimming took 5 bases from V and 4 from J; bases not matched to a gene: 26. The CDR3 DNA reads as TGTGCCAGCTCATCTCTTCCAATTATCAACCCGGGACTAGCGGGGGGGGTATCTTACAATGAGCAGTTCTTC. This gives the protein CASSSLPIINPGLAGGVSYNEQFF. Looking up the rest from reference TRBV18 and TRBJ2-1 gives the full variable domain: NAGVMQNPRHLVRRRGQEARLRCSPMKGHSHVYWYRQLPEEGLKFMVYLQKENIIDESGMPKERFSAEFPKEGPSILRIQQVVRGDSAAYFCASSSLPIINPGLAGGVSYNEQFFGPGTRLTVL.

The genes are TRBV5-4 and TRBJ1-1; D is possibly TRBD1 (5 bases). V was shortened by 7 bases and J by 2 bases, with 12 bases between the two germline ends. This CDR3 comprises 13 residues. CDR1 and CDR2 (germline): SGHNT, YYREEE (reference sequence). CDR3 protein: CASRRGLNTEAFF. The CDR3 DNA reads TGTGCCAGCCGTCGGGGCCTAAACACTGAAGCTTTCTTT.

The J gene is TRBJ2-7, the V gene TRBV5-1, with 10 positions matching TRBD2. J lost 7 bases, V lost 0 bases, and 10 bases had no gene match. Germline V gene data show CDR1 as SGHRS and CDR2 as YFSETQ. The CDR3 runs 16 residues. In DNA, the CDR3 is TGCGCCAGCAGCTTGGCCGTAGCTAGCGGGAGCGGTGAGCAGTACTTC. Residues: CASSLAVASGSGEQYF. The whole variable domain, remainder taken from reference TRBV5-1 and TRBJ2-7, is KAGVTQTPRYLIKTRGQQVTLSCSPISGHRSVSWYQQTPGQGLQFLFEYFSETQRNKGNFPGRFSGRQFSNSRSEMNVSTLELGDSALYLCASSLAVASGSGEQYFGPGTRLTVT.

The chain employs TRBV19 and TRBJ2-1; 7 bases align to TRBD2. This CDR3 is 12 amino acids long. With 6 bases clipped from V and 8 bases from J, the junction kept 4 bases outside the gene matches. Germline V gene data show CDR1 as LNHDA and CDR2 as SQIVND (reference sequence). CDR3 residues: CASRTSSDEQFF. CDR3 bases: TGTGCCAGTAGGACTAGCAGCGATGAGCAGTTCTTC.

This clone occurred once. This chain joins TRBV5-1 and TRBJ2-3; 12 bases agree with TRBD2. The junction had 10 bases not matched to a gene; V was cut back by 3 bases and J by 8 bases. Per the germline V gene, CDR1 is SGHRS and CDR2 is YFSETQ. This CDR3 is 16 amino acids long. The CDR3 is CASSSPSGRAWGTQYF. The CDR3 DNA reads TGCGCCAGCAGCTCCCCTAGCGGGAGGGCCTGGGGTACGCAGTATTTT.

The V call is TRBV27, the J call TRBJ2-5; 9 bases are shared with TRBD2. V lost 6 bases to trimming and J lost 5 bases; unmatched junction nucleotides: 10. The CDR3 runs 15 residues. Looked up from germline, CDR1 is MNHEY and CDR2 is SMNVEV (reference sequence). The CDR3 is CASRAGGGFGETQYF. The CDR3 coding sequence is TGTGCCAGCAGAGCGGGGGGCGGCTTCGGGGAGACCCAGTACTTC.

The chain joins TRBV7-8 to TRBJ2-3, with D uncertain. In germline, CDR1 is SGHVS, CDR2 FQNEAQ. V dropped 4 bases and J dropped 10 bases, with 27 bases sitting between them. This CDR3 comprises 17 residues. The CDR3 coding sequence is TGTGCCAGCAGCTCCCGGATCCACTTGTCAGAACGCATGGCGCAGTATTTT. Translated: CASSSRIHLSERMAQYF.

The chain links TRBV27 to TRBJ1-1, with 7 bases identical to TRBD1. The CDR3 extends over 14 amino acids. V gave up 4 bases and J gave up 11 bases; unmatched junction bases: 13. Germline V gene data show CDR1 as MNHEY and CDR2 as SMNVEV (reference sequence). CDR3 residues: CASSYTSRGEDAFF. The CDR3 DNA reads as TGTGCCAGCAGTTATACCTCCAGGGGGGAGGACGCTTTCTTT.

This clone was detected once. The chain is built from TRBV30 and TRBJ2-7, with D possibly TRBD1 on 5 matching bases. V was pared by 5 bases and J by 0 bases, with 26 bases between. The CDR3 sequence is 18 residues long. Germline CDR1 is GTSNPN and CDR2 is SVGIG (reference sequence). Here the CDR3 reads CAWGYIAGPGPTSYEQYF. The CDR3 bases are TGTGCCTGGGGCTACATCGCTGGTCCAGGGCCGACCTCCTACGAGCAGTACTTC. The variable domain in full, with the rest retrieved from reference TRBV30 and TRBJ2-7, is SQTIHQWPATLVQPVGSPLSLECTVEGTSNPNLYWYRQAAGRGLQLLFYSVGIGQISSEVPQNLSASRPQDRQFILSSKKLLLSDSGFYLCAWGYIAGPGPTSYEQYFGPGTRLTVT.

This clone was found a few times. The chain couples TRBV27 to TRBJ1-5, with 7 bases fitting TRBD1. The CDR3 is made up of 15 amino acids. The V and J ends lost 6 bases and 7 bases, in that order; junction bases with no gene match: 12. Per the germline V gene, CDR1 is MNHEY and CDR2 is SMNVEV (reference sequence). CDR3 in amino acids: CASSPRGPGIQPQHF. CDR3 nucleotides: TGTGCCAGCAGCCCTAGGGGGCCCGGCATACAGCCCCAGCATTTT.

The chain carries TRBV27 and TRBJ2-3; the match to TRBD2 covers 7 bases. The length of the CDR3 is 15 residues. Unmatched junction bases numbered 8, after V lost 6 bases and J lost 2 bases. Germline lookup yields CDR1 MNHEY and CDR2 SMNVEV (reference sequence). The CDR3 protein is CASRPFGLDTDTQYF. CDR3 in DNA: TGTGCCAGCAGACCCTTCGGACTAGACACAGATACGCAGTATTTT.

The rearrangement links TRBV4-2 to TRBJ2-3; D perhaps matches TRBD2 (6 bases). This CDR3 has 16 residues. Trimming cost V 6 bases and J 4 bases, with 20 bases left between them. Germline values: CDR1 LGHNA, CDR2 YNFKEQ. The CDR3 sequence is CASSSGLSPPPDTQYF. As DNA, the CDR3 is TGTGCCAGCAGTAGCGGATTATCCCCTCCGCCAGATACGCAGTATTTT.

V is TRBV10-3 and J is TRBJ1-2; 7 bases are shared with TRBD1. After removal of 6 bases from V and 7 bases from J, the junction contained 14 bases not matched to a gene. This CDR3 contains 15 residues. Germline V gives CDR1 ENHRY, CDR2 SYGVKD. CDR3 sequence: CAIRLDRARGSGYTF. The CDR3 DNA follows: TGTGCCATCAGACTAGACAGGGCCCGGGGTTCTGGCTACACCTTC.

V usage is TRBV19 and J usage is TRBJ2-7; unclear D gene. Trimming removed 3 bases at V and 0 bases at J, with 9 bases between. Germline CDR1 is LNHDA and CDR2 is SQIVND (reference sequence). This CDR3 spans 14 amino acids. CDR3 coding DNA: TGTGCCAGTAGTATTGCTTGGAGCTCCTACGAGCAGTACTTC. This sequence encodes CASSIAWSSYEQYF.

The V call is TRBV5-4, the J call TRBJ2-5; 7 bases are shared with TRBD2. The CDR3 contains 14 residues. Trimming took 2 bases from V and 3 from J; bases not matched to a gene: 4. Germline values: CDR1 SGHNT, CDR2 YYREEE (reference sequence). The CDR3 DNA is TGTGCCAGCAGCTTTTCGCTAGCGGAAGAGACCCAGTACTTC. Protein product: CASSFSLAEETQYF.